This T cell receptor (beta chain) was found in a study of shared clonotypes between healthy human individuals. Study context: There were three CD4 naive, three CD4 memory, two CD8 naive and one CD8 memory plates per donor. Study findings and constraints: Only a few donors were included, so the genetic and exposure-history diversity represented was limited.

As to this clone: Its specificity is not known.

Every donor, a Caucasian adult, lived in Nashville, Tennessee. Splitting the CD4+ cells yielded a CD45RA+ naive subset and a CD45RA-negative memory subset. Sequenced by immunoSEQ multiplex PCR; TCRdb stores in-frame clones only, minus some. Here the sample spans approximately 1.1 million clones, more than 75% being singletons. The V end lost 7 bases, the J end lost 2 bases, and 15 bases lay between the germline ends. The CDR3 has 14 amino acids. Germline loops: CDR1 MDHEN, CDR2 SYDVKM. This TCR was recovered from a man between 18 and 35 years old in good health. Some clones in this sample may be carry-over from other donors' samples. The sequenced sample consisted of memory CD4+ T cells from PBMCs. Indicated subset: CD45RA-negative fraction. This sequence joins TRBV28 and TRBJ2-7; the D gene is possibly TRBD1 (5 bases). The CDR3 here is CASIQQVPTYEQYF. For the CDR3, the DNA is TGTGCCAGCATCCAACAGGTTCCGACCTACGAGCAGTACTTC. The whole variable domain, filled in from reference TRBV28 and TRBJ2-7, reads DVKVTQSSRYLVKRTGEKVFLECVQDMDHENMFWYRQDPGLGLRLIYFSYDVKMKEKGDIPEGYSVSREKKERFSLILESASTNQTSMYLCASIQQVPTYEQYFGPGTRLTVT.